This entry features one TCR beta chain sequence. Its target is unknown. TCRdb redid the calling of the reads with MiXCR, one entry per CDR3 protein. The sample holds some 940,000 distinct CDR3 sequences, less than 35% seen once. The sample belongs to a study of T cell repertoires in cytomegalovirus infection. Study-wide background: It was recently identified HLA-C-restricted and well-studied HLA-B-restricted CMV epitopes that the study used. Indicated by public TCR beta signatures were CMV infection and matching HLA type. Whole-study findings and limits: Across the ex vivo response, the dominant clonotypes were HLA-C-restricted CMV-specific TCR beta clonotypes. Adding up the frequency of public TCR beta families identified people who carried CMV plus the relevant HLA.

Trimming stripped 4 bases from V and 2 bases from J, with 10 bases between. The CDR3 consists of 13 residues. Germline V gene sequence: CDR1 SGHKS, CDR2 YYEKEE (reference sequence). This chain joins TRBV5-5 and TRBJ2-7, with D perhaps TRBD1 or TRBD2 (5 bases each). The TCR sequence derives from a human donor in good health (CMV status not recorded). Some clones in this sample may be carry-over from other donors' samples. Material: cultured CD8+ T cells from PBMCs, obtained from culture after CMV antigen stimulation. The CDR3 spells CASSDEGPYEQYV. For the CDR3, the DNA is TGTGCCAGCAGCGACGAGGGACCCTACGAGCAGTACGTC.